The clone carrying this T cell receptor beta chain was counted at least ten times. Antigen specificity is unknown. The data were taken from a study of early T cells in non-severe SARS-CoV-2 infection. Across the study: Sequencing of bulk RNA from unsorted whole blood was done, without chain pairing. Study-level results: VDJdb-based matching was biased toward anti-spike CD8 responses and missed private and CD4 specificities.

CDR1 and CDR2 (germline): MDHEN, SYDVKM. The CDR3 totals 11 residues. Trimming removed 8 bases from V and 1 base from J, with 5 bases in between. Attachment of unique molecular identifiers to individual cDNA molecules was performed. TCRdb itself ran the 5' RACE reads through MiXCR, one entry per CDR3 protein. The data contain tens of thousands of distinct CDR3 sequences, 15% of them seen just once; the ten biggest clones take up roughly 12%. The chain links TRBV28 to TRBJ1-1; D is unresolved. The origin of this receptor is an adult who was a healthcare worker with PCR-confirmed SARS-CoV-2 infection or an uninfected control (not recorded which). The sequenced sample consisted of whole blood. The CDR3 bases are TGTGCCAGCCTGCGGAACACTGAAGCTTTCTTT. Its protein is CASLRNTEAFF. The whole variable domain, filled in from reference TRBV28 and TRBJ1-1, reads DVKVTQSSRYLVKRTGEKVFLECVQDMDHENMFWYRQDPGLGLRLIYFSYDVKMKEKGDIPEGYSVSREKKERFSLILESASTNQTSMYLCASLRNTEAFFGQGTRLTVV.